This TCR beta chain derives from a study of cytomegalovirus exposure and HLA in healthy donors. Donors consisted of healthy bone marrow donors. PCR amplification relied on 60 Vbeta primers (plus 13 Jbeta primers). Methods used by the authors: Counted up in a later analysis, unique TCR beta chains came to about 80 million, with some 9.9 million shared. TCRdb's table, derived via immunoSEQ multiplex PCR, lists solely in-frame clones and lacks some. Clone size and the V and J calls come from that table; the DNA yielded D and trimming. The top ten hold approximately 0.8% of the sample, which has about 190,000 clones, about 81% seen once. The sequence was collected from a woman aged 18 to 35 in good health and CMV-seronegative. The sequencing sample was made of PBMCs.

The CDR3 loop is CASNFRDGGGETQYF. In DNA, the CDR3 is TGTGCCAGCAACTTCCGGGACGGGGGTGGGGAGACCCAGTACTTC. V usage is TRBV27 and J usage is TRBJ2-5, with D possibly being TRBD2 (6 bases). Trimming took 7 bases from V and 5 from J, leaving 20 bases between them. The CDR3 extends over 15 amino acids. The germline CDR1 and CDR2 sequences are MNHEY and SMNVEV (reference sequence).